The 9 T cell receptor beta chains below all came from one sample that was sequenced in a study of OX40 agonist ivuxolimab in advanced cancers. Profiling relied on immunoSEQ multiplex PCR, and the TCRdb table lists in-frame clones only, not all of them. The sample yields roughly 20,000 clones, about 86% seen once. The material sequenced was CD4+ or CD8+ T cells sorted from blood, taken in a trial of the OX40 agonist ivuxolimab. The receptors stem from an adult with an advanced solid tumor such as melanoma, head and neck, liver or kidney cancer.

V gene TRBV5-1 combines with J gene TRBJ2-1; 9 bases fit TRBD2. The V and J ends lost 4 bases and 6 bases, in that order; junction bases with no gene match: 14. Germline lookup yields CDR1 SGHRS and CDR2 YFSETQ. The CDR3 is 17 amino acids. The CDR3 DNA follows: TGCGCCAGCAGCCAGTTTTCGCTAGCGGGAACCGCCAATGAGCAGTTCTTC. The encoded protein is CASSQFSLAGTANEQFF.

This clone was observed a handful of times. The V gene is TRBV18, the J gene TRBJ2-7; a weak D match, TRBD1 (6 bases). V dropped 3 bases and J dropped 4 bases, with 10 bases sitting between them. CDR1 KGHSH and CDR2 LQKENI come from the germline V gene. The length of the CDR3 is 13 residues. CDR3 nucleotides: TGTGCCAGCTCACCGCTGGACAGTTACGAGCAGTACTTC. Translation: CASSPLDSYEQYF.

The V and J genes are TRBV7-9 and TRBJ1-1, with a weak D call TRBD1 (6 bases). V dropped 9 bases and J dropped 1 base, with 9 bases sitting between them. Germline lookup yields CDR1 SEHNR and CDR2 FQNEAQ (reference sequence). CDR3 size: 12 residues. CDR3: CASRGANTEAFF. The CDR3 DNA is TGTGCCAGTCGGGGGGCGAACACTGAAGCTTTCTTT.

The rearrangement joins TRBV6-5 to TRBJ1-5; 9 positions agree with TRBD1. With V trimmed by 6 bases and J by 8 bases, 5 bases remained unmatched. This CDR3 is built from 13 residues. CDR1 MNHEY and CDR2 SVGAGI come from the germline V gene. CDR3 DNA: TGTGCCAGCAGGGGGGGACAGGGCAAGCCCCAGCATTTT. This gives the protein CASRGGQGKPQHF.

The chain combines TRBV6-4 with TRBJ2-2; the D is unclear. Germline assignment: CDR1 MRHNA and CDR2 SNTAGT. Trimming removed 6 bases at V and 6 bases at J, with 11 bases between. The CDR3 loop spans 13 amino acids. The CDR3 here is CASRPTASGELFF. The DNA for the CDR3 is TGTGCCAGCAGGCCCACAGCCTCCGGGGAGCTGTTTTTT.

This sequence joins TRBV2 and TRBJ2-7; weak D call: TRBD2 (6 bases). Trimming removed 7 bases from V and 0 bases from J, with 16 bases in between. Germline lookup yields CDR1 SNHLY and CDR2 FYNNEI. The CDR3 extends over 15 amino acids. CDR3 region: CASNPRTTNSYEQYF. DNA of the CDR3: TGTGCCAGCAACCCCCGGACTACCAACTCCTACGAGCAGTACTTC.

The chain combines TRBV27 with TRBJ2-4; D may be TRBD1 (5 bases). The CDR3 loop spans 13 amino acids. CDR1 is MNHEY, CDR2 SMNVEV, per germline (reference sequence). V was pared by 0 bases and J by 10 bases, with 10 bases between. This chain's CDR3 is CASSLSPGSIQYF. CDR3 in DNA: TGTGCCAGCAGTTTATCGCCAGGGTCAATTCAGTACTTC.

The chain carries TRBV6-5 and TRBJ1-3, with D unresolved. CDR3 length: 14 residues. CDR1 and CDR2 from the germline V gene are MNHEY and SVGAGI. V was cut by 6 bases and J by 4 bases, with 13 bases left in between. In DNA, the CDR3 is TGTGCCAGCAGCCGTGCGGGGATCGGAAACACCATATATTTT. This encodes CASSRAGIGNTIYF.

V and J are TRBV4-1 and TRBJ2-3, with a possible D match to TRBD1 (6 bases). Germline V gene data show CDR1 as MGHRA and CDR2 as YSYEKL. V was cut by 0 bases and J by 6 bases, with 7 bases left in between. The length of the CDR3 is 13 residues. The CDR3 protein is CASSQDRGDTQYF. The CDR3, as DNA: TGCGCCAGCAGCCAAGATAGGGGGGATACGCAGTATTTT.